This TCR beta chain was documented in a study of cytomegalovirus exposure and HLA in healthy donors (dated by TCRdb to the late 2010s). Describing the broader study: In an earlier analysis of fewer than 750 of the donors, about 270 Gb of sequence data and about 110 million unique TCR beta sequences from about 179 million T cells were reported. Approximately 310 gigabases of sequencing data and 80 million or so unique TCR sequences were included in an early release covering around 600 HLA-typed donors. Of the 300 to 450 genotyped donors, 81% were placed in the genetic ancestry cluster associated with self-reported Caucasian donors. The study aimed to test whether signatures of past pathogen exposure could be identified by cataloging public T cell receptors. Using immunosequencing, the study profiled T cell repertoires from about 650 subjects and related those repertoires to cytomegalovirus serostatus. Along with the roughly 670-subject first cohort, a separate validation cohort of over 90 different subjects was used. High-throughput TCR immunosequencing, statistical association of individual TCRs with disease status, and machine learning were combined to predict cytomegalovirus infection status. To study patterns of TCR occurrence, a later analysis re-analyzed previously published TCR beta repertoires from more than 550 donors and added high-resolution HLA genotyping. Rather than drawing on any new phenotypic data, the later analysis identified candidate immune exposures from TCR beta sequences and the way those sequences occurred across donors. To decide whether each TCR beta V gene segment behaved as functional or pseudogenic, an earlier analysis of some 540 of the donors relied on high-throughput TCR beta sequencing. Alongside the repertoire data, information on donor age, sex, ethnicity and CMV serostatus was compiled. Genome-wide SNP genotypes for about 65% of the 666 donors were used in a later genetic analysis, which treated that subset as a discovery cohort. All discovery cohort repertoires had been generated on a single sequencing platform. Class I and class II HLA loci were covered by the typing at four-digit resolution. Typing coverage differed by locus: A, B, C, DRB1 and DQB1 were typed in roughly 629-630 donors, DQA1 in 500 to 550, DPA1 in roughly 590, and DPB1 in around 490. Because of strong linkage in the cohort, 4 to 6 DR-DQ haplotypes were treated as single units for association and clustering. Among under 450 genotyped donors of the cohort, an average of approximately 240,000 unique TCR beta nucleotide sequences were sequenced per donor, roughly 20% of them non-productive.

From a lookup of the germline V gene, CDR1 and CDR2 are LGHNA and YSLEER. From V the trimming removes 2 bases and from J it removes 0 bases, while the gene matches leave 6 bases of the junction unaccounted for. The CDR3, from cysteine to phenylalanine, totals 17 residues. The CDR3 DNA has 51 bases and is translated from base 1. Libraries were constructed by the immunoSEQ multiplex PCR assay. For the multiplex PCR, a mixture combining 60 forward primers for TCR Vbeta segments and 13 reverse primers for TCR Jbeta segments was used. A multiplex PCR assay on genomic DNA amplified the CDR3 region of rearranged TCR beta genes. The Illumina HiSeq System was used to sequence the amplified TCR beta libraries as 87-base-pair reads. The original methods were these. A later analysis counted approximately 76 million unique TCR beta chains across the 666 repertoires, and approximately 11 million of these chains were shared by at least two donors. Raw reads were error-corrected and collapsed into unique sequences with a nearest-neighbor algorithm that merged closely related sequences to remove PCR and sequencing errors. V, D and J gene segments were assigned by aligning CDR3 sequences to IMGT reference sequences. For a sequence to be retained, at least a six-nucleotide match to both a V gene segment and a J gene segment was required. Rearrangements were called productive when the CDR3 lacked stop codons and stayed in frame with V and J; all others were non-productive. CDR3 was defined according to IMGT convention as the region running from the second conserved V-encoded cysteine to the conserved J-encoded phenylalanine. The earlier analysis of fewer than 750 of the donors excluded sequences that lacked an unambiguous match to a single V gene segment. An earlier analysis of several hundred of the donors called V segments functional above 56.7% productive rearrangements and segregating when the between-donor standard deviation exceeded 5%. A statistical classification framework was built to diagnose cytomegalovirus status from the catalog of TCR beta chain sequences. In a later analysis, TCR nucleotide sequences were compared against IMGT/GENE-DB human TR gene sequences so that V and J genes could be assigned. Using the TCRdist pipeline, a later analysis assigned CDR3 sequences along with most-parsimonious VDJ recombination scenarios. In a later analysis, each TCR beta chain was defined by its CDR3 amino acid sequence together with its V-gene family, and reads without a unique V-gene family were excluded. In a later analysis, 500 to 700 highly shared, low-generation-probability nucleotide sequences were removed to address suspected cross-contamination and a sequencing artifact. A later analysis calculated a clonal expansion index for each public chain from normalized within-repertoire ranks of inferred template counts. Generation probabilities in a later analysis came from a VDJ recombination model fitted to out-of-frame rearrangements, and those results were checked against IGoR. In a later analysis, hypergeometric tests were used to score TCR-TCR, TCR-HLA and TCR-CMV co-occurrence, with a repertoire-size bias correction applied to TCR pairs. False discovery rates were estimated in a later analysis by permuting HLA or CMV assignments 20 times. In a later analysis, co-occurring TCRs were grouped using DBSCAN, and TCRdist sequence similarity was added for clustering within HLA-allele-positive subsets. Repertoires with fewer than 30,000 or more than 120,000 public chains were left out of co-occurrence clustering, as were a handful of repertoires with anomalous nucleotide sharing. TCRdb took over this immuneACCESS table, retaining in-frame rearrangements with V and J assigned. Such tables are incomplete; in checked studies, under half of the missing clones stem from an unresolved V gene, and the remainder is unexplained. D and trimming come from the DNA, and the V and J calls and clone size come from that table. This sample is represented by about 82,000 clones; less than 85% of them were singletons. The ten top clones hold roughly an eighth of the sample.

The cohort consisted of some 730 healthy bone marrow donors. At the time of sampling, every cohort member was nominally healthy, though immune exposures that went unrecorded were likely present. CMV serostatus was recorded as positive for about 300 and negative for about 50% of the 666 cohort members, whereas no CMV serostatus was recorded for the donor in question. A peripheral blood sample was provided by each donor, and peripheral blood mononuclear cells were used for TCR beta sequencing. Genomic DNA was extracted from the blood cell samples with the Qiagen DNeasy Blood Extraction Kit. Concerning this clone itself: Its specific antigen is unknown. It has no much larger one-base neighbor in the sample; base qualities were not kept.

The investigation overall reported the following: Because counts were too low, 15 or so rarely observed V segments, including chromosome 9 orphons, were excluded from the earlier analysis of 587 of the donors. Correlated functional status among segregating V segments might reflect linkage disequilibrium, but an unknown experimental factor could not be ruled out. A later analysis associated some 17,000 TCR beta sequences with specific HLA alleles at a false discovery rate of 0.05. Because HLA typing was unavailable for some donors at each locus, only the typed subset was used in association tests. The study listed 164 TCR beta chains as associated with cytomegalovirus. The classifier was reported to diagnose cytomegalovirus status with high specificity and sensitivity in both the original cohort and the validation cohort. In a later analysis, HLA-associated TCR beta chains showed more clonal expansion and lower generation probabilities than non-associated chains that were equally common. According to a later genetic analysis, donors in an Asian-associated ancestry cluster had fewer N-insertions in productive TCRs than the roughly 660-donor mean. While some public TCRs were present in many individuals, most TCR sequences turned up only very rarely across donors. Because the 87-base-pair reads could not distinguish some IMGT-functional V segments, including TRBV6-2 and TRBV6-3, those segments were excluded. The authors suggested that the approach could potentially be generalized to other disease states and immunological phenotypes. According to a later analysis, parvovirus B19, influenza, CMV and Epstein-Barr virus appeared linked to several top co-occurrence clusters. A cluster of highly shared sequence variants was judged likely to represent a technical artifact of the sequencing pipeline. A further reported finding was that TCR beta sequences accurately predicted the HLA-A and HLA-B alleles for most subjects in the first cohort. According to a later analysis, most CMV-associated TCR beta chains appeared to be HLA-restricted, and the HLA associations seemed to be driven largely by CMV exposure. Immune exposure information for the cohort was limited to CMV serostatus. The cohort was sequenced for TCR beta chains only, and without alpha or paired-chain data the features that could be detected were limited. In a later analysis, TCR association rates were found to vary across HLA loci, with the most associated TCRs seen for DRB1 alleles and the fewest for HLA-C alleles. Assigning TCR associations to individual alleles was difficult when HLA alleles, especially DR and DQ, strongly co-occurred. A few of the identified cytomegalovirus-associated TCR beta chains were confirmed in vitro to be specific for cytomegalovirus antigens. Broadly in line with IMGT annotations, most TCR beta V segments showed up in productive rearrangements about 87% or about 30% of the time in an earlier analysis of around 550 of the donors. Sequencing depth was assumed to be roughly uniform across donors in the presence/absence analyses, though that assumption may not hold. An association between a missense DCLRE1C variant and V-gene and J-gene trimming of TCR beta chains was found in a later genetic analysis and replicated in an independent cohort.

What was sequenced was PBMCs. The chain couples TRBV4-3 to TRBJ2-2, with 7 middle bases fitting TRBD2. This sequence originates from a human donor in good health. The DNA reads TGCGCCAGCAGCCAACTCGCGGGAGACGCGAACACCGGGGAGCTGTTTTTT. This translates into CASSQLAGDANTGELFF.